A single sample gave rise to the 3 T cell receptor beta chains below, sequenced in a study of CXCR4 blockade with PD-1 therapy in pancreatic cancer. Repertoires were generated with immunoSEQ multiplex PCR, while TCRdb's copy carries only in-frame clones and drops some. Among about 7,400 clones listed, roughly three fifths were seen once. Sequencing was done on a sample of tumor tissue. The receptors stem from a human donor with pancreatic ductal adenocarcinoma.

The gene calls are TRBV6-8 and TRBJ2-7, with D unresolved. Trimming stripped 8 bases from V and 3 bases from J, with 17 bases between. Germline V lookup: CDR1 MNHGY, CDR2 SAAAGT. The CDR3 is 14 residues long. CDR3 loop: CASGLLDGYYEQYF. The CDR3 bases are TGTGCCAGCGGATTACTGGACGGATACTACGAGCAGTACTTC.

The chain links TRBV19 to TRBJ1-1; D perhaps matches TRBD1 (5 bases). Germline V gene data show CDR1 as LNHDA and CDR2 as SQIVND (reference sequence). The CDR3 totals 14 residues. Trimming left V 3 bases short and J 4 bases short, with 12 bases between. The CDR3 DNA is TGTGCCAGTAGTATCCAAGGTAGGGGCACTGAAGCTTTCTTT. Its protein product is CASSIQGRGTEAFF. Supplemented by reference TRBV19 and TRBJ1-1, the full variable domain reads DGGITQSPKYLFRKEGQNVTLSCEQNLNHDAMYWYRQDPGQGLRLIYYSQIVNDFQKGDIAEGYSVSREKKESFPLTVTSAQKNPTAFYLCASSIQGRGTEAFFGQGTRLTVV.

The chain combines TRBV29-1 with TRBJ2-5; perhaps TRBD2 as D (5 bases). CDR1 is SQVTM, CDR2 ANQGSEA, per germline. The CDR3 spans 12 residues. Deletions cut 7 bases from V and 5 bases from J, with 14 bases between. DNA of the CDR3: TGCAGCGAGCAGACTAACTGGGAGACCCAGTACTTC. Its protein is CSEQTNWETQYF.